The 13 T cell receptor beta chains presented below share a single source sample, sequenced in a study of T-cell reconstitution after alpha-beta-depleted transplantation in children. For TCRbeta, the library was prepared with unique molecular identifiers. TCRdb re-called the PCR reads with MiXCR, one entry per CDR3 protein. The sample carries about 360,000 distinct CDR3 sequences, more than 10% recorded once. The specimen was PBMCs, collected from the stem cell graft. Receptors originate from a human donor who donated a stem cell graft to a child with Fanconi anemia.

This clonotype showed up many times. The chain joins TRBV5-1 to TRBJ2-7; D may correspond to TRBD1 or TRBD2 (5 bases each). This CDR3 is built from 14 residues. CDR1 and CDR2 from the germline V gene are SGHRS and YFSETQ. Deletions cut 4 bases from V and 1 base from J, with 12 bases between. CDR3 sequence: CASSRDRGSYEQYF. The DNA for the CDR3 is TGCGCCAGCAGCAGGGACCGAGGGTCCTACGAGCAGTACTTC.

The sample holds a few counts of this clonotype. The J gene is TRBJ1-2, the V gene TRBV6-5; maybe TRBD1 (5 bases). V lost 6 bases, J lost 7 bases, and 27 bases lay in between. Germline V gene sequence: CDR1 MNHEY, CDR2 SVGAGI. The CDR3 covers 17 residues. CDR3 residues: CASSWGRRDQSSTGYTF. The CDR3 nucleotides are TGTGCCAGCAGCTGGGGCCGCCGGGACCAATCGTCAACTGGCTACACCTTC.

This clonotype was counted only a few times. The rearrangement joins TRBV18 to TRBJ1-2, with a tentative D call TRBD1 (5 bases). Germline V lookup: CDR1 KGHSH, CDR2 LQKENI. The CDR3 is 13 residues long. V was pared by 3 bases and J by 4 bases, with 9 bases between. Written as DNA, the CDR3 is TGTGCCAGCTCACCCGGGGCAGTCTATGGCTACACCTTC. Translating it yields CASSPGAVYGYTF.

The chain links TRBV29-1 to TRBJ1-4, with no clear D. There are 12 residues in the CDR3. V gave up 7 bases and J gave up 8 bases, with 14 bases separating them. CDR1 is SQVTM, CDR2 ANQGSEA, per germline. This CDR3 is CSALVPGEKLFF. The CDR3, as DNA: TGCAGCGCCCTCGTTCCGGGAGAAAAACTGTTTTTT.

The chain has TRBV7-2 and TRBJ2-5; maybe TRBD1 (5 bases). The CDR3 runs 14 residues. Trimming removed 6 bases at V and 4 bases at J, with 15 bases between. Germline V lookup: CDR1 SGHTA, CDR2 FQGNSA. DNA for the CDR3: TGTGCCAGCAGACCGGACCTTCAGGGAGAGACCCAGTACTTC. Its protein product is CASRPDLQGETQYF.

The chain is built from TRBV5-4 and TRBJ2-5; 7 bases fit TRBD2. Germline-derived CDR1 and CDR2 are SGHNT and YYREEE (reference sequence). This CDR3 comprises 16 residues. The junction had 9 bases not matched to a gene; V was cut back by 0 bases and J by 4 bases. The chain's CDR3 is CASSLAGTGGRETQYF. The CDR3 DNA follows: TGTGCCAGCAGCTTGGCAGGGACGGGGGGACGAGAGACCCAGTACTTC.

This clonotype has at least ten counts. The gene calls are TRBV28 and TRBJ1-5; D gene unclear. This CDR3 has 15 residues. The V end lost 2 bases, the J end lost 2 bases, and 10 bases lay between the germline ends. Per germline, CDR1 MDHEN and CDR2 SYDVKM. In nucleotides, the CDR3 is TGTGCCAGCAGTTTAGGGGTGAGAGGCAATCAGCCCCAGCATTTT. This gives the protein CASSLGVRGNQPQHF. The full variable domain, in which reference TRBV28 and TRBJ1-5 provide the parts outside the CDR3, is DVKVTQSSRYLVKRTGEKVFLECVQDMDHENMFWYRQDPGLGLRLIYFSYDVKMKEKGDIPEGYSVSREKKERFSLILESASTNQTSMYLCASSLGVRGNQPQHFGDGTRLSIL.

This sequence joins TRBV20-1 and TRBJ1-3, with TRBD1 as a possible D gene (5 bases). The CDR3 loop spans 14 amino acids. V lost 0 bases, J lost 4 bases, and 10 bases lay in between. Germline V gene data show CDR1 as DFQATT and CDR2 as SNEGSKA (reference sequence). DNA for the CDR3: TGCAGTGCTAGAGAGGTGGGACCCGGAAACACCATATATTTT. Its translation: CSAREVGPGNTIYF.

In its sample, this clonotype was seen a few times. The chain links TRBV7-9 to TRBJ1-1, with D possibly TRBD1 on 5 matching bases. Germline values: CDR1 SEHNR, CDR2 FQNEAQ (reference sequence). V gave up 0 bases and J gave up 3 bases, with 11 bases separating them. The CDR3 is 15 residues long. CDR3 bases: TGTGCCAGCAGCTTAGCTCACCAGGGAGACACTGAAGCTTTCTTT. This gives the protein CASSLAHQGDTEAFF.

The V and J genes are TRBV7-9 and TRBJ1-4; the D is unclear. The V end was cut by 8 bases, the J end by 3 bases, with 13 bases between. CDR1 SEHNR and CDR2 FQNEAQ come from the germline V gene (reference sequence). CDR3 size: 14 residues. CDR3 loop: CASCKMRSNEKLFF. CDR3 nucleotide sequence: TGTGCCAGCTGTAAGATGCGGTCTAATGAAAAACTGTTTTTT.

This clonotype was detected many times. V is TRBV3-1 and J is TRBJ1-2; 9 bases are a match to TRBD1. Per the germline V gene, CDR1 is LGHDT and CDR2 is YNNKEL (reference sequence). Unmatched junction bases numbered 7, after V lost 4 bases and J lost 4 bases. CDR3 length equals 15 residues. CDR3 residues: CASSPRDRVIYGYTF. CDR3 nucleotides: TGTGCCAGCAGCCCCCGGGACAGGGTAATCTATGGCTACACCTTC.

The sample holds many counts of this clonotype. The chain uses TRBV5-1 and TRBJ1-1; D not certain. The V end lost 0 bases, the J end lost 6 bases, and 9 bases lay between the germline ends. CDR1 is SGHRS and CDR2 is YFSETQ in the germline V gene. The CDR3 runs 13 residues. CDR3 protein: CASSLEGAPEAFF. The CDR3 DNA reads TGCGCCAGCAGCTTGGAAGGAGCGCCTGAAGCTTTCTTT.

This clonotype was seen repeatedly, ten times or more. This rearrangement joins TRBV12-3 or TRBV12-4 to TRBJ2-7; TRBD1 matches 10 bases. J lost 3 bases, V lost 5 bases, and 13 bases had no gene match. The CDR3 length is 17 residues. CDR3 DNA sequence: TGTGCCAGCAGTCCCGGGACAGGGGCCTCAGGAGGCTACGAGCAGTACTTC. This codes for CASSPGTGASGGYEQYF.